Included here is one TCR beta chain sequence, with context. The antigen is undetermined. The CDR3 spans 19 residues. Trimming took 4 bases from V and 0 from J; bases not matched to a gene: 14. CDR1 is SGHAT and CDR2 is FQNNGV in the germline V gene. Libraries were prepared by immunoSEQ multiplex PCR; TCRdb keeps only in-frame clonotypes and omits some of them. The sample comprises roughly 890,000 clones, nearly 95% of which are singletons, and approximately 25% rests with the top ten. These data belong to a study of shared clonotypes between healthy human individuals. General study points: Shared clonotypes across all four donors exceeded non-shared ones in generation probability.

Terminally differentiated effector memory CD45RA+ cells were excluded from the naive CD8 cells, which were CD45RO-negative and positively selected for CCR7. The genes are TRBV11-2 and TRBJ2-2, with 7 bases aligning to TRBD2. The sample taken for sequencing was naive CD8+ T cells sorted from blood. The sequence derives from a man aged 25 to 45 in good health. The CDR3, as DNA: TGTGCCAGCAGCTCCGTTCGGCGACTAGCCGGCGCGAACACCGGGGAGCTGTTTTTT. Translation: CASSSVRRLAGANTGELFF. The whole variable domain, filled in from reference TRBV11-2 and TRBJ2-2, reads EAGVAQSPRYKIIEKRQSVAFWCNPISGHATLYWYQQILGQGPKLLIQFQNNGVVDDSQLPKDRFSAERLKGVDSTLKIQPAKLEDSAVYLCASSSVRRLAGANTGELFFGEGSRLTVL.